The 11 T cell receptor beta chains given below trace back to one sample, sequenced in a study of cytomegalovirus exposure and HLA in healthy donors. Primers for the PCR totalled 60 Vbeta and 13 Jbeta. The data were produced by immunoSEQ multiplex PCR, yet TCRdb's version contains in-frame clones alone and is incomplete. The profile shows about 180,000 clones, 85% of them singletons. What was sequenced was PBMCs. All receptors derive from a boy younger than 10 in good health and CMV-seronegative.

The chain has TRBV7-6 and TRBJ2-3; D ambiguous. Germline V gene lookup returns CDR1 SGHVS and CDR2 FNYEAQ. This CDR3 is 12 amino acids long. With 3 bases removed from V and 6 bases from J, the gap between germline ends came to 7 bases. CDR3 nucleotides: TGTGCCAGCAGCTTTTCACTTGATACGCAGTATTTT. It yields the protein CASSFSLDTQYF. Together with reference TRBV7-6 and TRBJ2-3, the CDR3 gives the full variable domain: GAGVSQSPRYKVTKRGQDVALRCDPISGHVSLYWYRQALGQGPEFLTYFNYEAQQDKSGLPNDRFSAERPEGSISTLTIQRTEQRDSAMYRCASSFSLDTQYFGPGTRLTVL.

CDR3 protein: CAWIEWSPGGYTF. The DNA of the CDR3 is TGTGCCTGGATTGAATGGTCCCCGGGTGGCTACACCTTC. The rearrangement uses TRBV30 and TRBJ1-2; D unresolved. Trimming left V 4 bases short and J 7 bases short, with 16 bases between. The germline gives CDR1 GTSNPN, CDR2 SVGIG (reference sequence). The CDR3 loop spans 13 amino acids.

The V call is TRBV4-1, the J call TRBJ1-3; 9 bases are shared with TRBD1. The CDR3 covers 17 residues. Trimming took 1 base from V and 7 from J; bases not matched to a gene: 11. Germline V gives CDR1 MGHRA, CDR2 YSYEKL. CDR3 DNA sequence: TGCGCCAGCAGCCAAGGCGTCGGACAGGGGAGGTTGAACACCATATATTTT. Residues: CASSQGVGQGRLNTIYF.

CDR3 region: CASSLDRGTNEKLFF. CDR3 nucleotides: TGCGCCAGCAGCTTAGACAGGGGGACTAATGAAAAACTGTTTTTT. This rearrangement joins TRBV5-1 to TRBJ1-4; TRBD1 aligns across 9 bases. The V and J ends lost 2 bases and 2 bases, in that order; junction bases with no gene match: 1. Germline V lookup: CDR1 SGHRS, CDR2 YFSETQ. This CDR3 is 15 amino acids long.

The CDR3, as DNA: TGCGCCAGCAATTTAGCGAGTCCTGCAGATACGCAGTATTTT. This gives the protein CASNLASPADTQYF. The rearrangement links TRBV5-1 to TRBJ2-3; D might be TRBD2 (5 bases). The CDR3 length is 14 residues. CDR1 and CDR2 from the germline V gene are SGHRS and YFSETQ. The V end lost 6 bases, the J end lost 4 bases, and 15 bases lay between the germline ends.

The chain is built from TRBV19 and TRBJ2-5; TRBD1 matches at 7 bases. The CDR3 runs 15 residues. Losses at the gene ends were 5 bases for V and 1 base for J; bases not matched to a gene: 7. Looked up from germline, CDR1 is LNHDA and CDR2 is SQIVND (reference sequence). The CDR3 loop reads CASSYLTGRQETQYF. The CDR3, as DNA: TGTGCCAGTAGTTATCTGACAGGGCGCCAAGAGACCCAGTACTTC.

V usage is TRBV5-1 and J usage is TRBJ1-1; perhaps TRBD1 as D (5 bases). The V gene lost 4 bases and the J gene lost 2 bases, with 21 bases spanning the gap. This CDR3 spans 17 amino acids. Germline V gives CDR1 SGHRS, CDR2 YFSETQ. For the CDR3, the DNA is TGCGCCAGCAGCCCAGCTTGGGGACCGGGGGGAAACACTGAAGCTTTCTTT. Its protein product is CASSPAWGPGGNTEAFF.

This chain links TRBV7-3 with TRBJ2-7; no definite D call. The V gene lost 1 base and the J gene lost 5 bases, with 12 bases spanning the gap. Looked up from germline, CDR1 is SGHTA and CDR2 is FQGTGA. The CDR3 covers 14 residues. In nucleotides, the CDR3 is TGTGCCAGCAGCTTAATCCCCGGGTCCAACGAGCAGTACTTC. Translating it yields CASSLIPGSNEQYF.

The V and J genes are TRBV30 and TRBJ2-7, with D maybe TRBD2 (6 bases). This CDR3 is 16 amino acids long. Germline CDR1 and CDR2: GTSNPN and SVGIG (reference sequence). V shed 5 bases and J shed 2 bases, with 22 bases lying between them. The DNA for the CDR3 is TGTGCCTGGGGACCTTACCGGGACTCAGGTCCCTACGAGCAGTACTTC. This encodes CAWGPYRDSGPYEQYF.

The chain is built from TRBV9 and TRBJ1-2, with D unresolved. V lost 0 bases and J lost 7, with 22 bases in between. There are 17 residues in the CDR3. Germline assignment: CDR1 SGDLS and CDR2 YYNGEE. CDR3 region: CASSVVHGGKGTFGYTF. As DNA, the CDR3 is TGTGCCAGCAGCGTAGTACATGGAGGGAAGGGTACGTTTGGCTACACCTTC.

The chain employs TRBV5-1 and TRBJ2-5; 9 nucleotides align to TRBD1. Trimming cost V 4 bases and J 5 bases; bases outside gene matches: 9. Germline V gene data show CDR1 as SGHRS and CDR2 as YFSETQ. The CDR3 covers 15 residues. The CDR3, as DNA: TGCGCCAGCAGCCCCACAGGGGGCAGTGGGGAGACCCAGTACTTC. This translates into CASSPTGGSGETQYF.